This TCR beta chain was recovered during a study of post-analysis software for immune sequencing data. Built from TCR beta cDNA, the libraries had unique molecular identifiers in them. The authors obtained roughly 500,000 cDNA molecules from approximately 0.95 to 9.8 million T cells. Each CDR3 protein is one row after TCRdb ran MiXCR on the PCR reads. In the table there are 650,000 to 850,000 distinct CDR3 sequences, 53% of which are singletons. Study observations and caveats: Controls had lower frequencies than patients of about 5 TRBV segments, which included TRBV5-6, TRBV5-1 and TRBV20-1. Compared with controls, patients showed significantly lower normalized Chao1 diversity.

Germline V CDR1 and CDR2: MNHEY, SMNVEV (reference sequence). Trimming removed 8 bases at V and 0 bases at J, with 11 bases between. The CDR3 sequence is 14 residues long. With regard to this clonotype: Its antigen is not known.

This chain links TRBV27 with TRBJ1-5, with unresolved D. The source of this sequence is a girl under 18 with multiple sclerosis. Material for sequencing was blood. DNA of the CDR3: TGTGCCAGCGCGACCATGGATAGCAATCAGCCCCAGCATTTT. Its protein is CASATMDSNQPQHF.